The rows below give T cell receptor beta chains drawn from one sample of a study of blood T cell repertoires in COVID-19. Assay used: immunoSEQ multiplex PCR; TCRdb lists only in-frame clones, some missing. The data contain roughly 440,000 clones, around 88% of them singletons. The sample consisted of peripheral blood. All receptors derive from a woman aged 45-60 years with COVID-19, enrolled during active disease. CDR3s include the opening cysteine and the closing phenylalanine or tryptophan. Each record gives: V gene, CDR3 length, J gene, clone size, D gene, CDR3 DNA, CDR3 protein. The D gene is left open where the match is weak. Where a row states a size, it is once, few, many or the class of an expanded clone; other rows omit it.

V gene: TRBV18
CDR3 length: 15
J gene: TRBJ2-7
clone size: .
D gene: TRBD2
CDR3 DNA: TGTGCCAGCTCACCTGAGAGACTAGCAGCCTACGAGCAGTACTTC
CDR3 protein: CASSPERLAAYEQYF

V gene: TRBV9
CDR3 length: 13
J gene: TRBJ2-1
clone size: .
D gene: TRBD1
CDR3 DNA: TGTGCCAGCACCCCGGACAGGGAAGGCGAGCAGTTCTTC
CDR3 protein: CASTPDREGEQFF

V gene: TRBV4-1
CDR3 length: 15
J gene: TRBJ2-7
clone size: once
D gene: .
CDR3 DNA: TGCGCCAGCAGCCAAGGCCGACTAGGAGCCTACGAGCAGTACTTC
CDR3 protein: CASSQGRLGAYEQYF

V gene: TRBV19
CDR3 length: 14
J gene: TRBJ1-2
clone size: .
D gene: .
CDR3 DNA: TGTGCCAGTAGTCAAACAGGGTCTAACTATGGCTACACCTTC
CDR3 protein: CASSQTGSNYGYTF

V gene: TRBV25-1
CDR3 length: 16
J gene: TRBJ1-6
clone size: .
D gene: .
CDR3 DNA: TGTGCCAGCAGTGAGGGGGGGGCGACTAATAATTCACCCCTCCACTTT
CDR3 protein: CASSEGGATNNSPLHF

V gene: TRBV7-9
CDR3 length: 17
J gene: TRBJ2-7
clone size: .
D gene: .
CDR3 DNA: TGTGCCAGCAGCCCTGGAGGGGGGGACAAGAGGTCCTACGAGCAGTACTTC
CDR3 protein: CASSPGGGDKRSYEQYF

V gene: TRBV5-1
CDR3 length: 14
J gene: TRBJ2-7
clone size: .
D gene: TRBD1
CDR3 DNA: TGCGCCAGCAGCTTGGGTGGGACAGGGTACGAGCAGTACTTC
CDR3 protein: CASSLGGTGYEQYF

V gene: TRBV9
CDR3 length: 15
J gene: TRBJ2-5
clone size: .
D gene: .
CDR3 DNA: TGTGCCAGCAGCGTAGGGGGGGGCGCGGGAGAGACCCAGTACTTC
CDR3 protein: CASSVGGGAGETQYF

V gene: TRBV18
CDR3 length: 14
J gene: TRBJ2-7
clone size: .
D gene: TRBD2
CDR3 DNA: TGTGCCAGCTCACCGGAAAGGGAGGGGTACGAGCAGTACTTC
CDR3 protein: CASSPEREGYEQYF

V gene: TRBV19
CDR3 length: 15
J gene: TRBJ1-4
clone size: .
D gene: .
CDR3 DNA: TGTGCCAGTAGTATCAGACAGGCAACTAATGAAAAACTGTTTTTT
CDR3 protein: CASSIRQATNEKLFF

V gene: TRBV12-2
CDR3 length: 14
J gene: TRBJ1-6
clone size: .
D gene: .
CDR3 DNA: TGTGCAAGTCGCTTCTCGGGTTCTGATTCACCCCTCCACTTT
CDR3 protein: CASRFSGSDSPLHF